This T cell receptor (beta chain) was obtained from a study of T cell responses to AZD1222 COVID-19 vaccine. Study-wide points: Donors were chiefly white British, with a greater number of females, and clonal diversity was perhaps underestimated. At baseline, seropositivity was found in only a handful of AZD1222 recipients. Two AZD1222 doses significantly raised spike-specific TCR breadth and depth over controls. Regions left unmutated in variants are reportedly the target of nearly half of spike-specific TCRs.

Notes on this clone: What it binds is unknown. At the DNA level, this CDR3 is encoded by other sequences in the same sample as well.

CDR1 is MNHEY, CDR2 SMNVEV, per germline (reference sequence). V was clipped by 3 bases and J by 4 bases, with 6 bases between them. The CDR3 has 12 residues. The data were produced by immunoSEQ multiplex PCR, yet TCRdb's version contains in-frame clones alone and is incomplete. The table includes roughly 100,000 clones, 80% to 90% detected once. The sequence came from an adult in good health. The specimen comprised peripheral blood, sampled on day 0 of AZD1222 vaccination. This chain connects TRBV27 to TRBJ1-2, with D possibly TRBD1 on 5 matching bases. The CDR3 sequence is CASSLQGYGYTF. CDR3 bases: TGTGCCAGCAGTTTGCAGGGCTATGGCTACACCTTC.